The 25 T cell receptor beta chains reported below all come from one sample, sequenced in a study of T-cell reconstitution after alpha-beta-depleted transplantation in children. Preparation of the TCRbeta library was carried out with unique molecular identifiers. TCRdb called the PCR reads again in MiXCR, with one record for every CDR3 protein. The sample shows some 600,000 distinct CDR3 sequences, approximately 13% of them seen only once. The starting material was PBMCs, mostly from graft donor cells, obtained 360 days after TCRalphabeta/CD19-depleted stem cell transplant. The receptors stem from a male patient younger than 18 who had a stem cell transplant for acute myeloid leukemia, so the T cells may come from the graft donor.

Only a few counts were recorded for this clonotype. This chain connects TRBV28 to TRBJ2-7; D gene unclear. The V gene lost 2 bases and the J gene lost 2 bases, with 16 bases spanning the gap. Germline V gene data show CDR1 as MDHEN and CDR2 as SYDVKM. The CDR3 extends over 16 amino acids. CDR3 in amino acids: CASSLIPELWAYEQYF. In DNA, the CDR3 is TGTGCCAGCAGTTTAATTCCAGAATTATGGGCCTACGAGCAGTACTTC.

The sample holds one count of this clonotype. This chain uses TRBV28 with TRBJ1-5, with 8 bases lining up with TRBD1. Per germline, CDR1 MDHEN and CDR2 SYDVKM. V lost 4 bases, J lost 2 bases, and 7 bases stayed unmatched. The CDR3 runs to 16 residues. CDR3 amino acids: CASSSQTGDGNQPQHF. CDR3 in DNA: TGTGCCAGCAGTTCCCAGACAGGGGATGGCAATCAGCCCCAGCATTTT.

This clonotype appeared once. The chain is built from TRBV14 and TRBJ2-7, with 15 nucleotides matching TRBD2. This CDR3 is built from 20 residues. CDR1 and CDR2 from the germline V gene are SGHDN and FVKESK. V was clipped by 3 bases and J by 2 bases; unmatched bases: 14. This CDR3 reads CASSHQPGLAGGLKPYEQYF. CDR3 nucleotides: TGTGCCAGCAGCCATCAACCGGGACTAGCGGGAGGCCTCAAACCCTACGAGCAGTACTTC.

In this sample, this clonotype turned up many times. The chain recombines TRBV29-1 with TRBJ2-1; D gene uncertain. Germline-derived CDR1 and CDR2 are SQVTM and ANQGSEA. The germline V and J ends were trimmed by 0 bases and 12 bases, with 0 bases remaining between them. This CDR3 spans 8 amino acids. The DNA for the CDR3 is TGCAGCGTTGAAGAGCAGTTCTTC. This sequence encodes CSVEEQFF.

The chain links TRBV20-1 to TRBJ2-7, with TRBD1 matching over 11 bases. With 3 bases clipped from V and 2 bases from J, the junction kept 6 bases outside the gene matches. The CDR3 covers 15 residues. Germline V gene data show CDR1 as DFQATT and CDR2 as SNEGSKA (reference sequence). CDR3 nucleotides: TGCAGTGCTAGGAGACCGGGACAGGGGGCCTACGAGCAGTACTTC. This gives the protein CSARRPGQGAYEQYF.

A few counts support this clonotype. The V call is TRBV28, the J call TRBJ2-1; 7 bases align to TRBD2. Germline CDR1 is MDHEN and CDR2 is SYDVKM. This CDR3 contains 13 residues. With 6 bases clipped from V and 12 bases from J, the junction kept 11 bases outside the gene matches. CDR3 DNA sequence: TGTGCCAGCAGGAGAACTAGCGCCCGGGGGCAGTTCTTC. The encoded protein is CASRRTSARGQFF.

There are a few counts of this clonotype. The rearrangement links TRBV7-9 to TRBJ2-7, with 10 bases matching TRBD1. Germline CDR1 reads SEHNR; CDR2 reads FQNEAQ (reference sequence). Trimming at V came to 1 base and at J to 2 bases, leaving 5 bases not matched to a gene. CDR3 length equals 16 residues. CDR3: CASSLGSGTGAYEQYF. CDR3 in DNA: TGTGCCAGCAGCTTAGGCTCCGGGACAGGGGCCTACGAGCAGTACTTC.

This rearrangement joins TRBV6-5 to TRBJ2-5, with D perhaps matching TRBD1 or TRBD2 (5 bases each). The ends were cut back, 8 bases at V and 5 bases at J, with 12 bases in the middle. Germline V CDR1 and CDR2: MNHEY, SVGAGI. This CDR3 is built from 12 residues. This CDR3 reads CASGTFSETQYF. Written as DNA, the CDR3 is TGTGCCAGCGGGACGTTCTCTGAGACCCAGTACTTC.

This sequence joins TRBV12-3 or TRBV12-4 and TRBJ1-5; no clear D. Trimming pared 3 bases from V and 1 base from J, leaving 7 bases between. The CDR3 has 14 amino acids. The CDR3 loop reads CASSLPRSNQPQHF. CDR3 DNA sequence: TGTGCCAGCAGTTTGCCTCGGAGCAATCAGCCCCAGCATTTT.

This clonotype came up a few times. The rearrangement uses TRBV6-1 and TRBJ2-7; D remains unclear. Trimming stripped 8 bases from V and 3 bases from J, with 23 bases between. Germline-derived CDR1 and CDR2 are MNHNS and SASEGT. The CDR3 runs to 16 residues. The CDR3 sequence is CASGLRYRLEHYEQYF. CDR3 nucleotides: TGTGCCAGCGGCCTTAGATACCGACTGGAGCACTACGAGCAGTACTTC.

This clonotype was observed a few times. The chain carries TRBV5-1 and TRBJ2-4, with D maybe TRBD1 (5 bases). The CDR3 length is 17 residues. The V end lost 4 bases, the J end lost 4 bases, and 21 bases lay between the germline ends. Germline V gives CDR1 SGHRS, CDR2 YFSETQ. The CDR3 nucleotides read TGCGCCAGCAGCGCCGCAGGGATCCGTCCCCGGAAAAACATTCAGTACTTC. Amino acid sequence: CASSAAGIRPRKNIQYF.

The chain recombines TRBV11-1 with TRBJ2-1, with 10 bases that match TRBD2. Per germline, CDR1 SGHAT and CDR2 FQDESV (reference sequence). J lost 5 bases, V lost 1 base, and 17 bases had no gene match. This CDR3 comprises 20 residues. The CDR3 nucleotides are TGTGCCAGCAGCTTAGGCCCCGGCTCTAACCGGCTAGCGGGAGACAATGAGCAGTTCTTC. Protein: CASSLGPGSNRLAGDNEQFF.

The rearrangement uses TRBV13 and TRBJ1-6; 7 bases match TRBD1. The germline V gene encodes CDR1 PRHDT and CDR2 FYEKMQ (reference sequence). The CDR3 is 16 amino acids. V gave up 5 bases and J gave up 8 bases; unmatched junction bases: 12. CDR3 DNA sequence: TGTGCCAGCAGCACCCGTAGGGGGCTCGGTGATTCACCCCTCCACTTT. It yields the protein CASSTRRGLGDSPLHF.

This rearrangement joins TRBV28 to TRBJ2-7; the match to TRBD1 covers 7 bases. Looked up from germline, CDR1 is MDHEN and CDR2 is SYDVKM. The CDR3 consists of 13 residues. V shed 5 bases, J shed 3 bases, and the junction held 4 bases outside the gene matches. This chain's CDR3 is CASSEGALYEQYF. CDR3 bases: TGTGCCAGCAGTGAGGGGGCCCTCTACGAGCAGTACTTC.

This chain joins TRBV12-3 or TRBV12-4 and TRBJ2-7, with TRBD1 as a possible D gene (5 bases). The CDR3 totals 13 residues. V gave up 7 bases and J gave up 6 bases, with 16 bases separating them. DNA of the CDR3: TGTGCCAGCATTAAAACAGGCCTTCTCGAGCAGTACTTC. Protein: CASIKTGLLEQYF.

This clonotype was seen many times. This chain connects TRBV7-3 to TRBJ2-1; TRBD2 matches 11 bases. V lost 4 bases and J lost 9; bases outside the gene matches: 2. The CDR3 loop spans 13 amino acids. The germline gives CDR1 SGHTA, CDR2 FQGTGA. The chain's CDR3 is CASSYSGRAEQFF. The CDR3, as DNA: TGTGCCAGCAGCTATAGCGGGAGGGCTGAGCAGTTCTTC.

The rearrangement uses TRBV4-3 and TRBJ2-5; 10 bases align to TRBD2. The CDR3 has 17 amino acids. CDR1 is LGHNA and CDR2 is YSLEER in the germline V gene. Trimming removed 4 bases from V and 5 bases from J; junction bases left unmatched: 13. Here the CDR3 reads CASSRREASGRRETQYF. CDR3 DNA sequence: TGCGCCAGCAGCCGAAGAGAGGCTAGCGGGAGACGGGAGACCCAGTACTTC.

This clonotype was seen a few times. The CDR3 DNA reads TGCAGCGTTCTCGGGACTAGCGGGAGGAACGGGGAGCTGTTTTTT. Translation gives CSVLGTSGRNGELFF. The chain combines TRBV29-1 with TRBJ2-2; TRBD2 matches at 15 bases. V gave up 5 bases and J gave up 7 bases; unmatched junction bases: 5. The CDR3 spans 15 residues. CDR1 is SQVTM and CDR2 is ANQGSEA in the germline V gene.

The rearrangement joins TRBV7-2 to TRBJ1-2, with D tentatively TRBD1 (6 bases). The V end lost 4 bases, the J end lost 5 bases, and 17 bases lay between the germline ends. The CDR3 runs to 15 residues. The germline V gene encodes CDR1 SGHTA and CDR2 FQGNSA. The CDR3 spells CASSSGVQGYYGYTF. Written as DNA, the CDR3 is TGTGCCAGCAGCTCAGGGGTTCAGGGATATTATGGCTACACCTTC.

This clonotype showed up many times. The CDR3 DNA is TGCGCCAGCAGCCGTCATGACAGGGGGTTCGGGGATGAGCAGTTCTTC. Translation: CASSRHDRGFGDEQFF. This chain links TRBV4-3 with TRBJ2-1, with 9 positions matching TRBD1. Germline V gives CDR1 LGHNA, CDR2 YSLEER. This CDR3 contains 16 residues. Unmatched junction bases numbered 12, after V lost 4 bases and J lost 8 bases.

The genes are TRBV12-3 or TRBV12-4 and TRBJ2-7; D tentatively reads TRBD1 or TRBD2 (5 bases each). There are 15 residues in the CDR3. Trimming stripped 6 bases from V and 3 bases from J, with 18 bases between. The CDR3 DNA sequence: TGTGCCAGCAGCCCGTCGGGGCGAGATTTCTACGAGCAGTACTTC. Amino acid sequence: CASSPSGRDFYEQYF.

The chain uses TRBV7-9 and TRBJ1-4; D is unresolved. Germline loops: CDR1 SEHNR, CDR2 FQNEAQ (reference sequence). Trimming took 3 bases from V and 12 from J, leaving 14 bases between them. The CDR3 has 13 residues. The CDR3 is CASSFWELGELFF. The CDR3 bases are TGTGCCAGCAGCTTTTGGGAGCTCGGGGAACTGTTTTTT.

This clonotype was observed a handful of times. This chain joins TRBV20-1 and TRBJ2-7; D is unclear. The length of the CDR3 is 11 residues. With 0 bases removed from V and 5 bases from J, the gap between germline ends came to 5 bases. CDR1 DFQATT and CDR2 SNEGSKA come from the germline V gene (reference sequence). The CDR3 region is CSARDIDEQYF. The CDR3, as DNA: TGCAGTGCTAGAGATATCGACGAGCAGTACTTC.

This clonotype was seen a handful of times. The chain joins TRBV7-3 to TRBJ2-2; weak D call: TRBD2 (6 bases). This CDR3 is built from 15 residues. The V end was cut by 5 bases, the J end by 0 bases, with 10 bases between. The germline V gene encodes CDR1 SGHTA and CDR2 FQGTGA. The CDR3 nucleotides are TGTGCCAGCAGCCTAGCGAATGCGAACACCGGGGAGCTGTTTTTT. Its translation is CASSLANANTGELFF.

This clonotype showed up just a few times. V and J are TRBV20-1 and TRBJ2-7, with D tentatively TRBD1 or TRBD2 (5 bases each). Germline V gene data show CDR1 as DFQATT and CDR2 as SNEGSKA (reference sequence). The V end lost 3 bases, the J end lost 4 bases, and 16 bases lay between the germline ends. This CDR3 has 14 amino acids. Here the CDR3 reads CSASPPGWEYEQYF. The CDR3 region has the DNA TGCAGTGCTAGTCCCCCAGGGTGGGAGTACGAGCAGTACTTC.